This entry lists 20 T cell receptor beta chains sequenced from one sample in a study of identical twins. Via MiXCR, TCRdb re-called the 5' RACE reads, giving one row per CDR3 protein. The sample consists of about 920,000 distinct CDR3 sequences, 12% of them appearing once. These data were also filed under a second study, of yellow fever vaccine responses in identical twins.

The sequencing sample was made of PBMCs. These receptors all come from a woman aged 18-30 years in good health.

The rearrangement links TRBV27 to TRBJ1-1; possible D gene TRBD1, 5 bases. The CDR3 loop spans 14 amino acids. The V gene lost 3 bases and the J gene lost 8 bases, with 16 bases spanning the gap. The germline CDR1 and CDR2 sequences are MNHEY and SMNVEV (reference sequence). CDR3 sequence (DNA): TGTGCCAGCAGTTTCCACGGGGCCGTCCCCGAAGCTTTCTTT. Its translation: CASSFHGAVPEAFF.

This clonotype was counted a few times. This chain joins TRBV5-5 and TRBJ2-2; D unclear. CDR1 and CDR2 (germline): SGHKS, YYEKEE (reference sequence). Deletions cut 2 bases from V and 6 bases from J, with 8 bases between. CDR3 length: 13 amino acids. The DNA for the CDR3 is TGTGCCAGCAGCTTTAGTATCTCCGGGGAGCTGTTTTTT. Translation: CASSFSISGELFF.

This chain uses TRBV15 with TRBJ2-3; the match to TRBD1 covers 10 bases. With V trimmed by 3 bases and J by 1 base, 13 bases remained unmatched. This CDR3 is built from 19 residues. Germline V CDR1 and CDR2: LNHNV, YYDKDF (reference sequence). In DNA, the CDR3 is TGTGCCACCAGCAGTTTCGATGCGGGACAGGGGCCGCGCACAGATACGCAGTATTTT. This translates into CATSSFDAGQGPRTDTQYF.

V and J are TRBV14 and TRBJ1-2, with D perhaps matching TRBD1 (5 bases). Trimming took 3 bases from V and 6 from J, leaving 14 bases between them. The CDR3 sequence is 14 residues long. Looked up from germline, CDR1 is SGHDN and CDR2 is FVKESK. In nucleotides, the CDR3 is TGTGCCAGCAGCCACCCTGGGGGAAGGGATGGCTACACCTTC. Protein: CASSHPGGRDGYTF.

The V gene is TRBV24-1, the J gene TRBJ2-3; D could derive from TRBD1 or TRBD2 (5 bases each). Trimming cost V 3 bases and J 2 bases, with 17 bases left between them. This CDR3 region has 17 residues. Germline CDR1 and CDR2: KGHDR and SFDVKD. CDR3 residues: CATSDPVPSGTTDTQYF. The CDR3, as DNA: TGTGCCACCAGTGATCCCGTGCCTAGTGGGACCACAGATACGCAGTATTTT.

The table lists this clonotype with a few counts. This chain connects TRBV10-2 to TRBJ2-1; D remains ambiguous. Germline V gene data show CDR1 as WSHSY and CDR2 as SAAADI. The CDR3 covers 13 residues. V gave up 5 bases and J gave up 4 bases, with 9 bases separating them. CDR3 sequence (DNA): TGCGCCAGCAGTCAGGTGATTTACAATGAGCAGTTCTTC. Translating it yields CASSQVIYNEQFF.

This clonotype was seen at least ten times. V gene TRBV11-2 combines with J gene TRBJ1-1; D unresolved. V shed 6 bases and J shed 1 base, with 12 bases lying between them. Germline V gene sequence: CDR1 SGHAT, CDR2 FQNNGV. CDR3 length: 14 amino acids. The CDR3 DNA follows: TGTGCCAGCAGTTACGGACGTAAGAACACTGAAGCTTTCTTT. As protein: CASSYGRKNTEAFF.

This clonotype was seen once. The V call is TRBV11-1, the J call TRBJ2-5; D is perhaps TRBD1 (5 bases). V lost 5 bases and J lost 1, with 17 bases in between. The germline gives CDR1 SGHAT, CDR2 FQDESV (reference sequence). The CDR3 extends over 16 amino acids. This CDR3 is CASSPGLSTFQETQYF. CDR3 in DNA: TGTGCCAGCAGCCCAGGGCTCTCAACCTTCCAAGAGACCCAGTACTTC.

This clonotype was counted between two and nine times. The rearrangement links TRBV7-9 to TRBJ2-5; D uncertain. Trimming cost V 0 bases and J 2 bases, with 10 bases left between them. The CDR3 runs to 15 residues. Germline CDR1 SEHNR, CDR2 FQNEAQ (reference sequence). The CDR3 loop is CASSLATLGQETQYF. The DNA of the CDR3 is TGTGCCAGCAGCTTAGCTACGTTAGGGCAAGAGACCCAGTACTTC.

In DNA form, the CDR3 reads TGCGCCAGCAGCCAAGTCGGGGTGAACACTGAAGCTTTCTTT. It specifies CASSQVGVNTEAFF. The chain has TRBV4-1 and TRBJ1-1; D is uncertain. The germline gives CDR1 MGHRA, CDR2 YSYEKL. V was trimmed by 1 base and J by 0 bases, leaving 6 bases between them. The CDR3 runs 14 residues.

This chain joins TRBV7-7 and TRBJ2-2, with 9 bases that match TRBD1. The CDR3 spans 16 residues. The germline CDR1 and CDR2 sequences are SSHAT and FNYEAQ (reference sequence). V lost 5 bases, J lost 4 bases, and 8 bases stayed unmatched. The CDR3 DNA reads TGTGCCAGCAGCCCCGGACAGGGGTGGACCACCGGGGAGCTGTTTTTT. Protein sequence: CASSPGQGWTTGELFF.

The chain links TRBV7-9 to TRBJ2-2, with 12 bases aligning to TRBD1. Germline values: CDR1 SEHNR, CDR2 FQNEAQ (reference sequence). V shed 3 bases, J shed 5 bases, and the junction held 7 bases outside the gene matches. CDR3 length equals 17 residues. CDR3 protein: CASSFPGQGAGTGELFF. The CDR3 coding sequence is TGTGCCAGCAGCTTTCCGGGACAGGGGGCCGGAACCGGGGAGCTGTTTTTT.

This clonotype was counted a few times. The V gene is TRBV7-8, the J gene TRBJ2-1; the D is unclear. V was pared by 5 bases and J by 7 bases, with 21 bases between. Germline lookup yields CDR1 SGHVS and CDR2 FQNEAQ. The CDR3 covers 16 residues. As DNA, the CDR3 is TGTGCCAGCAGCCCAGAGGTAAAGGGCCCCGCGAATGAGCAGTTCTTC. Its protein is CASSPEVKGPANEQFF.

This chain uses TRBV4-2 with TRBJ2-2; TRBD2 agrees at 8 bases. Germline V CDR1 and CDR2: LGHNA, YNFKEQ. The CDR3 is 18 amino acids. V gave up 4 bases and J gave up 6 bases; unmatched junction bases: 16. CDR3 coding DNA: TGTGCCAGCAGCCCGGCGGGAGGCGGGGCGGGAGTTTCCGGGGAGCTGTTTTTT. It encodes CASSPAGGGAGVSGELFF.

The J gene is TRBJ2-3, the V gene TRBV27; 9 bases agree with TRBD2. The CDR3 sequence is 19 residues long. Germline CDR1 MNHEY, CDR2 SMNVEV (reference sequence). V shed 2 bases, J shed 1 base, and the junction held 13 bases outside the gene matches. The CDR3 DNA follows: TGTGCCAGCAGTTTACGGGCGGGGGGGCCAGTTTCTGGCACAGATACGCAGTATTTT. The encoded protein is CASSLRAGGPVSGTDTQYF.

This chain connects TRBV6-1 to TRBJ2-1; 12 positions agree with TRBD2. Germline values: CDR1 MNHNS, CDR2 SASEGT. This CDR3 has 17 residues. J was trimmed by 8 bases and V by 7 bases; bases with no gene match: 15. CDR3 coding DNA: TGTGCCAGCACCCAAAGGCTCGGACTAGCGGGGAAGGATGAGCAGTTCTTC. This translates into CASTQRLGLAGKDEQFF.

The chain uses TRBV7-9 and TRBJ1-1; TRBD1 might be the D (5 bases). Germline V CDR1 and CDR2: SEHNR, FQNEAQ (reference sequence). There are 15 residues in the CDR3. V was pared by 5 bases and J by 2 bases, with 15 bases between. In nucleotides, the CDR3 is TGTGCCAGCAGCACCCGGGACGGGGAAAACACTGAAGCTTTCTTT. Residues: CASSTRDGENTEAFF.

As DNA, the CDR3 is TGTGCCAGCAGCGCGAACGACAATCAGCCCCAGCATTTT. Amino acid sequence: CASSANDNQPQHF. The V gene is TRBV9, the J gene TRBJ1-5, with D uncertain. V lost 3 bases and J lost 3, with 7 bases in between. The CDR3 is made up of 13 amino acids. Germline loops: CDR1 SGDLS, CDR2 YYNGEE.

There are many counts of this clonotype. CDR3 residues: CAISAGGGTYNEQFF. The DNA for the CDR3 is TGTGCCATCAGTGCGGGCGGGGGGACTTACAATGAGCAGTTCTTC. This chain connects TRBV10-3 to TRBJ2-1; 8 bases map to TRBD2. Germline CDR1 is ENHRY and CDR2 is SYGVKD. V was pared by 4 bases and J by 4 bases, with 6 bases of the junction left unmatched. The CDR3 runs 15 residues.

CDR3 bases: TGTGCCATCAGTGAGTCGGTGGCGGGGGGCTACGAGCAGTACTTC. Translated: CAISESVAGGYEQYF. The genes are TRBV10-3 and TRBJ2-7, with 8 bases matching TRBD2. CDR1 is ENHRY, CDR2 SYGVKD, per germline. Trimming took 0 bases from V and 3 from J; bases not matched to a gene: 4. The CDR3 is made up of 15 amino acids.